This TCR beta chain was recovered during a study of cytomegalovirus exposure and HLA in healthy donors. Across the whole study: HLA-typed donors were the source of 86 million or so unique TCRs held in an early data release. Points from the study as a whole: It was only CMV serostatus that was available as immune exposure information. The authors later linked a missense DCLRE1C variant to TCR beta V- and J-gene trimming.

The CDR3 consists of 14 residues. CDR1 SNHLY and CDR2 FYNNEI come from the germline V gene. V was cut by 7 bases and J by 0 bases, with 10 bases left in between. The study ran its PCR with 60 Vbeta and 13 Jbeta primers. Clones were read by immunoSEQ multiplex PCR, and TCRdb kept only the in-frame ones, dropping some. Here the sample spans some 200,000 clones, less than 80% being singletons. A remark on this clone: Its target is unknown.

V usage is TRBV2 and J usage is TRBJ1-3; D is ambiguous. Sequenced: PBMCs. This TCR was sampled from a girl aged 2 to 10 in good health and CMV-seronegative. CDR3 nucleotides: TGTGCCAGCACGTATCCCCTCTCTGGAAACACCATATATTTT. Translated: CASTYPLSGNTIYF.